What follows is one TCR beta chain and its context. One entry per CDR3 protein, called by TCRdb with MiXCR from the 5' RACE reads. The data contain about 85,000 distinct CDR3 sequences, 10% to 15% of them singletons. This record belongs to a study of T cells after yellow fever vaccination. CDR3 size: 16 residues. Germline CDR1 reads KGHSH; CDR2 reads LQKENI. Trimming took 3 bases from V and 2 from J, leaving 14 bases between them. J is TRBJ2-4 and V is TRBV18; tentatively, D is TRBD1 (5 bases). The clonotype originates from a young man who received the YFV17D yellow fever vaccine. The material sequenced was CD8+ T cells not binding an NS4B(214-222) dextramer, sorted from PBMCs, taken roughly 20 days after the first yellow fever vaccination. For the CDR3, the DNA is TGTGCCAGCTCACCGATGGAGACAGATCCCAAAAACATTCAGTACTTC. The encoded protein is CASSPMETDPKNIQYF.